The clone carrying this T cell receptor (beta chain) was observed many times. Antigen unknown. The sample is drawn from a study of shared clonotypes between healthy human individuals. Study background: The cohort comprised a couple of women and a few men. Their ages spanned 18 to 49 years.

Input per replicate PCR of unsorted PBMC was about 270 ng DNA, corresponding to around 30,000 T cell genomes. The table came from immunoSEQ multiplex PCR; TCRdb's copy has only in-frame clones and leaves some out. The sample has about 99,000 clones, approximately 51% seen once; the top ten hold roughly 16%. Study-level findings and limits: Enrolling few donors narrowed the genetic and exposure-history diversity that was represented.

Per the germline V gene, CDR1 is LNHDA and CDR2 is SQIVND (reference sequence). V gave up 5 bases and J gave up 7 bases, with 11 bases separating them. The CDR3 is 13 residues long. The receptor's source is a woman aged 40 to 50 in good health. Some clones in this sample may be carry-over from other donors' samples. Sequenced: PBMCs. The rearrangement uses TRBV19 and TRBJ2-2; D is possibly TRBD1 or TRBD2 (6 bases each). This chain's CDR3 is CASSPRGDGELFF. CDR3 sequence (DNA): TGTGCCAGTAGTCCAAGGGGGGACGGGGAGCTGTTTTTT. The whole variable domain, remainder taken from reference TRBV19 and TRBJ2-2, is DGGITQSPKYLFRKEGQNVTLSCEQNLNHDAMYWYRQDPGQGLRLIYYSQIVNDFQKGDIAEGYSVSREKKESFPLTVTSAQKNPTAFYLCASSPRGDGELFFGEGSRLTVL.